This TCR beta chain originates from a study of T cell responses to AZD1222 COVID-19 vaccine. Study-level information: Second doses that came at about 4 or about 12 weeks were put together.

Comments on this clone: The antigen remains undetermined.

CDR3 length: 14 residues. CDR1 is SEHNR, CDR2 FQNEAQ, per germline (reference sequence). V was clipped by 2 bases and J by 12 bases, with 17 bases between them. Profiling relied on immunoSEQ multiplex PCR, and the TCRdb table lists in-frame clones only, not all of them. The data contain 150,000 to 200,000 clones, roughly 94% of them singletons. Whole-study findings and limits: Vaccine-related CD4 TCRs covered spike, predominating at 160-218 and 743-854.

The receptor's source is an adult in good health. This chain uses TRBV7-9 with TRBJ2-1; perhaps TRBD1 as D (6 bases). This specimen was peripheral blood, taken on day 0 of AZD1222 vaccination. The CDR3 sequence is CASSLNVREQGQFF. In DNA form, the CDR3 reads TGTGCCAGCAGCTTAAACGTACGGGAACAGGGGCAGTTCTTC.